This T cell receptor beta chain came from a study of identical twins. Germline values: CDR1 MNHEY, CDR2 SMNVEV (reference sequence). This CDR3 has 16 residues. V dropped 3 bases and J dropped 1; count of bases not matched to a gene: 6. Each CDR3 protein is one row after TCRdb ran MiXCR on the 5' RACE reads. Of about 190,000 distinct CDR3 sequences listed, more than 15% were seen once; the top ten hold 40%. This sample was shared with a second study, whose subject was T cells expressing NK-cell markers.

V gene TRBV27 combines with J gene TRBJ2-3; the match to TRBD2 covers 8 bases. This clonotype was sampled from a woman aged 18-30 years in good health. The material sequenced was CD8+ T cells sorted from blood. The CDR3 DNA reads TGTGCCAGCAGTTTCATAAAAGCGGGAGGCACAGATACGCAGTATTTT. Its protein is CASSFIKAGGTDTQYF.